The 15 T cell receptor beta chains in this list originate from one sample, sequenced in a study of blood T cells in healthy people across ages. Together with a sample-barcoded 5' primer, a J-beta primer mix was included in a second PCR lasting about 7 to 12 cycles. MiXCR, applied by TCRdb to the 5' RACE reads, yields one record per CDR3 protein. The data contain about 1.5 million distinct CDR3 sequences, approximately 38% of them singletons. Sequencing input: blood. These receptors came from a woman under 30 in good health.

The table lists this clonotype with many counts. The gene calls are TRBV6-5 and TRBJ2-3, with TRBD2 matching over 7 bases. Per germline, CDR1 MNHEY and CDR2 SVGAGI. With V trimmed by 0 bases and J by 2 bases, 11 bases remained unmatched. CDR3 length: 18 amino acids. Here the CDR3 DNA reads TGTGCCAGCAGTTACTCGGGTCCTGGGGCGGGGGACACAGATACGCAGTATTTT. Amino acid sequence: CASSYSGPGAGDTDTQYF.

Many counts were recorded for this clonotype. The V and J genes are TRBV29-1 and TRBJ2-3; D remains ambiguous. There are 14 residues in the CDR3. Germline lookup yields CDR1 SQVTM and CDR2 ANQGSEA. The V gene lost 6 bases and the J gene lost 6 bases, with 19 bases spanning the gap. CDR3 residues: CSVDLDPRRDTQYF. Written as DNA, the CDR3 is TGCAGCGTCGACCTGGACCCGCGAAGGGATACGCAGTATTTT.

This clonotype was counted only a few times. The chain has TRBV30 and TRBJ2-3; D possibly corresponds to TRBD1 (5 bases). Germline V lookup: CDR1 GTSNPN, CDR2 SVGIG (reference sequence). Trimming removed 4 bases at V and 2 bases at J, with 10 bases between. CDR3 length: 13 residues. The CDR3 region has the DNA TGTGCCTGGATGGGGCTTATCACAGATACGCAGTATTTT. Amino acids: CAWMGLITDTQYF. Drawing the rest from reference TRBV30 and TRBJ2-3, the complete variable domain is SQTIHQWPATLVQPVGSPLSLECTVEGTSNPNLYWYRQAAGRGLQLLFYSVGIGQISSEVPQNLSASRPQDRQFILSSKKLLLSDSGFYLCAWMGLITDTQYFGPGTRLTVL.

V gene TRBV6-2 or TRBV6-3 combines with J gene TRBJ2-7; 7 positions match TRBD2. Germline V lookup: CDR1 MNHEY, CDR2 SVGEGT. The CDR3 totals 18 residues. V gave up 5 bases and J gave up 7 bases; unmatched junction bases: 23. In DNA, the CDR3 is TGTGCCAGCAGTCCACTAGCGACAGATGGGAGTTCCTACAATGAGCAGTACTTC. Translated: CASSPLATDGSSYNEQYF.

The V and J genes are TRBV12-3 or TRBV12-4 and TRBJ2-7; 11 nucleotides match TRBD2. The CDR3 spans 15 residues. Losses at the gene ends were 6 bases for V and 3 bases for J; bases not matched to a gene: 7. Here the CDR3 reads CASSQLAGAIYEQYF. The CDR3 DNA reads as TGTGCCAGCAGCCAACTAGCGGGAGCTATCTACGAGCAGTACTTC.

About this clonotype itself: Sequence at one end of the junction differs from germline and may be a read error. The chain employs TRBV28 and TRBJ2-1; perhaps TRBD1 as D (5 bases). The CDR3 loop spans 15 amino acids. Germline loops: CDR1 MDHEN, CDR2 SYDVKM. CDR3 nucleotides: TGTGCCAGCAGTTATGGGGCCCCTCCCTACAATGGGCAGTTCTTC. Protein: CASSYGAPPYNGQFF.

This sequence joins TRBV7-9 and TRBJ2-4, with D unclear. Gene TRBJ2-7 matches the end of the DNA better, so the J call may be wrong. This CDR3 has 14 residues. CDR1 and CDR2 from the germline V gene are SEHNR and FQNEAQ (reference sequence). The CDR3 DNA is TGTGCCAGCAGCTTAGGGGGTTCGTTCGCCGAGCAGTACTTC. Translation gives CASSLGGSFAEQYF.

This chain links TRBV28 with TRBJ2-5, with TRBD1 matching over 9 bases. Unmatched junction bases numbered 7, after V lost 6 bases and J lost 2 bases. There are 15 residues in the CDR3. Germline V CDR1 and CDR2: MDHEN, SYDVKM. The CDR3 DNA reads as TGTGCCAGCAGGCCACTCGGGACAGGGCAAGAGACCCAGTACTTC. Encoded protein: CASRPLGTGQETQYF. Using reference TRBV28 and TRBJ2-5 for the parts outside the CDR3, the full variable domain is DVKVTQSSRYLVKRTGEKVFLECVQDMDHENMFWYRQDPGLGLRLIYFSYDVKMKEKGDIPEGYSVSREKKERFSLILESASTNQTSMYLCASRPLGTGQETQYFGPGTRLLVL.

The chain has TRBV27 and TRBJ2-3; 10 nucleotides agree with TRBD2. Losses at the gene ends were 2 bases for V and 6 bases for J; bases not matched to a gene: 11. This CDR3 is built from 17 residues. Germline-derived CDR1 and CDR2 are MNHEY and SMNVEV (reference sequence). Written as DNA, the CDR3 is TGTGCCAGCAGTTTACGGCTACTAGCGGGGCGATCGGATACGCAGTATTTT. It encodes CASSLRLLAGRSDTQYF.

The chain couples TRBV30 to TRBJ1-4; D gene ambiguous. The CDR3 totals 12 residues. Germline V gene sequence: CDR1 GTSNPN, CDR2 SVGIG (reference sequence). Trimming left V 2 bases short and J 7 bases short, with 8 bases between. The CDR3 is CAWSPLPEKLFF. CDR3 DNA sequence: TGTGCCTGGAGTCCATTACCTGAAAAACTGTTTTTT.

V is TRBV7-9 and J is TRBJ2-1, with 8 positions matching TRBD2. From germline, CDR1 is SEHNR and CDR2 FQNEAQ (reference sequence). This CDR3 is 16 amino acids long. V was clipped by 5 bases and J by 0 bases; unmatched bases: 6. The CDR3 loop reads CASSPSAGASYNEQFF. The CDR3 nucleotides read TGTGCCAGCAGCCCGTCAGCGGGGGCCTCCTACAATGAGCAGTTCTTC.

The V call is TRBV12-3 or TRBV12-4, the J call TRBJ2-3; perhaps TRBD2 as D (5 bases). The CDR3 covers 18 residues. V shed 5 bases and J shed 2 bases, with 23 bases lying between them. The chain's CDR3 is CASSGVGGRGTLTDTQYF. For the CDR3, the DNA is TGTGCCAGCAGTGGAGTGGGCGGGCGCGGAACCCTCACAGATACGCAGTATTTT.

This clonotype was detected once. This sequence joins TRBV12-3 or TRBV12-4 and TRBJ1-2; the D is unclear. V was pared by 6 bases and J by 3 bases, with 14 bases between. The CDR3 is made up of 14 amino acids. CDR3 sequence: CASRSERAYYGYTF. The CDR3 DNA follows: TGTGCCAGCAGGTCAGAGAGGGCCTACTATGGCTACACCTTC.

The V gene is TRBV12-3 or TRBV12-4, the J gene TRBJ1-1; D ambiguous. The V end was cut by 7 bases, the J end by 8 bases, with 11 bases between. CDR3 length equals 11 residues. The CDR3 region is CASTGVGEAFF. CDR3 nucleotide sequence: TGTGCCAGCACCGGAGTGGGAGAAGCTTTCTTT.

V usage is TRBV9 and J usage is TRBJ1-4, with 7 bases lining up with TRBD1. CDR1 is SGDLS and CDR2 is YYNGEE in the germline V gene. V shed 3 bases, J shed 4 bases, and the junction held 9 bases outside the gene matches. The CDR3 is 16 amino acids. The CDR3 DNA reads as TGTGCCAGCAGCGAGGCCCCCGGGACAGTTAATGAAAAACTGTTTTTT. Translated, it gives CASSEAPGTVNEKLFF.